The 23 T cell receptor beta chains below come from one sample, sequenced in a study of shared clonotypes between healthy human individuals. Profiling relied on immunoSEQ multiplex PCR, and the TCRdb table lists in-frame clones only, not all of them. Counted here are around 720,000 clones, approximately 73% occurring once; the ten biggest clones make up around 1.8%. Input material: memory CD4+ T cells sorted from blood. The subset was: CD45RA-negative fraction. These receptors all stem from a woman in her thirties in good health.

The genes are TRBV2 and TRBJ2-7; TRBD1 matches 7 bases. The CDR3 is 13 residues long. Per the germline V gene, CDR1 is SNHLY and CDR2 is FYNNEI. J gave up 2 bases and V 6 bases, and 4 bases lay outside the gene matches. Here the CDR3 reads CASSQGQAYEQYF. CDR3 sequence (DNA): TGTGCCAGCAGCCAAGGACAGGCCTACGAGCAGTACTTC.

The chain joins TRBV10-1 to TRBJ2-7, with 8 bases aligning to TRBD2. Per the germline V gene, CDR1 is WNHNN and CDR2 is SYGVQD (reference sequence). Germline trimming cut 2 bases from V and 0 bases from J; bases unmatched to any gene: 3. The CDR3 runs to 15 residues. The CDR3 region has the DNA TGCGCCAGCAGTGAGAGTAGCGGGATCTCCTACGAGCAGTACTTC. Its protein is CASSESSGISYEQYF.

V is TRBV2 and J is TRBJ1-5; D is undetermined. Germline CDR1 SNHLY, CDR2 FYNNEI. The CDR3 spans 12 residues. The V end lost 7 bases, the J end lost 5 bases, and 9 bases lay between the germline ends. CDR3 residues: CASKQDDQPQHF. Here the CDR3 DNA reads TGTGCCAGCAAACAAGACGATCAGCCCCAGCATTTT.

This chain links TRBV11-1 with TRBJ1-4; weak D call: TRBD1 (5 bases). V was cut by 1 base and J by 9 bases, with 21 bases left in between. Germline V lookup: CDR1 SGHAT, CDR2 FQDESV (reference sequence). The CDR3 consists of 17 residues. The CDR3 reads CASSLGRTPTKHQKLFF. For the CDR3, the DNA is TGTGCCAGCAGCTTAGGACGGACACCTACTAAACATCAAAAACTGTTTTTT.

The CDR3 sequence is CASSLGGQGADGYTF. In nucleotides, the CDR3 is TGTGCCAGCAGTTTAGGGGGACAGGGGGCGGATGGCTACACCTTC. The rearrangement uses TRBV28 and TRBJ1-2; 12 nucleotides align to TRBD1. This CDR3 spans 15 amino acids. Losses at the gene ends were 2 bases for V and 6 bases for J; bases not matched to a gene: 4. Looked up from germline, CDR1 is MDHEN and CDR2 is SYDVKM.

The chain combines TRBV10-1 with TRBJ1-2; 7 nucleotides agree with TRBD1. Per the germline V gene, CDR1 is WNHNN and CDR2 is SYGVQD (reference sequence). Trimming at V came to 10 bases and at J to 0 bases, leaving 5 bases not matched to a gene. CDR3 length equals 13 residues. CDR3: CATRGKANYGYTF. CDR3 DNA: TGCGCCACCAGGGGGAAGGCTAACTATGGCTACACCTTC.

The gene calls are TRBV5-4 and TRBJ2-7; 7 bases map to TRBD2. With 2 bases clipped from V and 3 bases from J, the junction kept 11 bases outside the gene matches. The CDR3 sequence is 16 residues long. CDR1 and CDR2 (germline): SGHNT, YYREEE (reference sequence). The CDR3 reads CASSLDGEGRVYEQYF. The CDR3 DNA sequence: TGTGCCAGCAGCTTAGATGGGGAGGGTAGGGTCTACGAGCAGTACTTC.

This clone has just a few counts. This chain connects TRBV7-9 to TRBJ1-5; TRBD1 is a possible D gene (6 bases). V was cut by 5 bases and J by 8 bases, with 16 bases left in between. CDR3 length: 14 residues. The germline V gene encodes CDR1 SEHNR and CDR2 FQNEAQ (reference sequence). CDR3 sequence: CASSEGGTVKPQHF. The CDR3 DNA reads as TGTGCCAGCAGCGAGGGGGGGACGGTAAAGCCCCAGCATTTT. Supplemented by reference TRBV7-9 and TRBJ1-5, the full variable domain reads DTGVSQNPRHKITKRGQNVTFRCDPISEHNRLYWYRQTLGQGPEFLTYFQNEAQLEKSRLLSDRFSAERPKGSFSTLEIQRTEQGDSAMYLCASSEGGTVKPQHFGDGTRLSIL.

This clone is a singleton in its sample. One junction end does not reproduce the germline sequence, and a read error may be involved. This chain links TRBV7-6 with TRBJ1-5; a possible D gene is TRBD1 (5 bases). The CDR3 loop spans 14 amino acids. CDR1 SGHVS and CDR2 FNYEAQ come from the germline V gene. The CDR3 DNA reads TGTGCCAGCAGCTTACAGGAGGGGAATCATCCCCAGCATTTT. This codes for CASSLQEGNHPQHF.

The chain couples TRBV5-8 to TRBJ2-7; D may be TRBD1 (6 bases). Germline V gives CDR1 SGHTS, CDR2 YDEGEE. Trimming cost V 4 bases and J 0 bases, with 14 bases left between them. This CDR3 comprises 15 residues. CDR3 region: CASSRTVLISYEQYF. DNA for the CDR3: TGTGCCAGCAGCCGGACAGTTTTAATCTCCTACGAGCAGTACTTC. The full variable domain, with the rest looked up from reference TRBV5-8 and TRBJ2-7, is EAGVTQSPTHLIKTRGQQATLRCSPISGHTSVYWYQQALGLGLQFLLWYDEGEERNRGNFPPRFSGRQFPNYSSELNVNALELEDSALYLCASSRTVLISYEQYFGPGTRLTVT.

The chain is built from TRBV28 and TRBJ2-5; 8 bases fit TRBD2. Germline assignment: CDR1 MDHEN and CDR2 SYDVKM. The J segment lost 5 bases and the V segment lost 3 bases, leaving 11 bases of the junction unmatched. The length of the CDR3 is 16 residues. The CDR3, as DNA: TGTGCCAGCAGTTTTTTTTCCGGGAGGGCCGTTGAGACCCAGTACTTC. It translates to CASSFFSGRAVETQYF.

The genes are TRBV10-1 and TRBJ2-2; 11 bases align to TRBD2. This CDR3 has 16 residues. Looked up from germline, CDR1 is WNHNN and CDR2 is SYGVQD (reference sequence). V shed 7 bases, J shed 3 bases, and the junction held 7 bases outside the gene matches. CDR3 bases: TGCGCCAGCAAGCTAGCGGGAGGTATCGACACCGGGGAGCTGTTTTTT. It yields the protein CASKLAGGIDTGELFF.

V and J are TRBV15 and TRBJ1-5; D remains unclear. The length of the CDR3 is 15 residues. V dropped 3 bases and J dropped 0 bases, with 9 bases sitting between them. Germline CDR1 and CDR2: LNHNV and YYDKDF (reference sequence). The CDR3 here is CATSRGSSSNQPQHF. Here the CDR3 DNA reads TGTGCCACCAGCAGGGGAAGCAGTAGCAATCAGCCCCAGCATTTT.

CDR3 amino acids: CATSRVPSRYVDQPQHF. For the CDR3, the DNA is TGTGCCACCAGCAGAGTACCGAGTCGATACGTGGATCAGCCCCAGCATTTT. This chain links TRBV15 with TRBJ1-5, with no clear D. Trimming took 1 base from V and 5 from J, leaving 18 bases between them. Germline V lookup: CDR1 LNHNV, CDR2 YYDKDF (reference sequence). This CDR3 contains 17 residues.

The chain employs TRBV19 and TRBJ2-1; 10 bases agree with TRBD1. Germline V gene data show CDR1 as LNHDA and CDR2 as SQIVND (reference sequence). The CDR3 consists of 13 residues. The J segment lost 9 bases and the V segment lost 4 bases, leaving 3 bases of the junction unmatched. The CDR3 region has the DNA TGTGCCAGTAGTAGGGACAGGGGTGGTGAGCAGTTCTTC. Translating it yields CASSRDRGGEQFF.

V and J are TRBV15 and TRBJ2-7, with a tentative D call TRBD2 (6 bases). Trimming removed 5 bases from V and 0 bases from J, with 14 bases in between. The CDR3 loop spans 15 amino acids. From germline, CDR1 is LNHNV and CDR2 YYDKDF (reference sequence). The CDR3 nucleotides are TGTGCCACCAGCGGGGGACTGACAAGCTCCTACGAGCAGTACTTC. Its translation is CATSGGLTSSYEQYF.

This clone was picked up many times. The chain recombines TRBV29-1 with TRBJ2-7, with 10 bases identical to TRBD2. Germline-derived CDR1 and CDR2 are SQVTM and ANQGSEA. The V segment lost 7 bases and the J segment 6 bases; nucleotides outside the gene matches: 12. This CDR3 is built from 14 residues. CDR3 nucleotide sequence: TGCAGCGCCCGAGGGCCTAGCGGGAGCAGCGAGCAGTACTTC. This codes for CSARGPSGSSEQYF.

Comment on this clone: This specimen includes other DNA sequences encoding the same CDR3. This chain uses TRBV5-6 with TRBJ1-1; no clear D. Germline V gives CDR1 SGHDT, CDR2 YYEEEE. V was pared by 4 bases and J by 3 bases, with 7 bases between. The CDR3 has 12 amino acids. The CDR3 nucleotides read TGTGCCAGCAGCCTAAGGTACACTGAAGCTTTCTTT. This codes for CASSLRYTEAFF.

This clone was observed a handful of times. The chain employs TRBV7-2 and TRBJ2-6, with 9 positions matching TRBD1. Germline lookup yields CDR1 SGHTA and CDR2 FQGNSA. The J segment lost 6 bases and the V segment lost 5 bases, leaving 2 bases of the junction unmatched. This CDR3 comprises 14 residues. The DNA for the CDR3 is TGTGCCAGCAGCACACAGGGGGCGGCCAACGTCCTGACTTTC. Translated: CASSTQGAANVLTF.

Written as DNA, the CDR3 is TGTGCCAGCAGAAGAACAGGGGCCTACGAGCAGTACTTC. Encoded protein: CASRRTGAYEQYF. The chain recombines TRBV6-4 with TRBJ2-7; 7 bases fit TRBD1. The CDR3 has 13 residues. Germline-derived CDR1 and CDR2 are MRHNA and SNTAGT. With V trimmed by 6 bases and J by 2 bases, 4 bases remained unmatched.

The chain uses TRBV20-1 and TRBJ2-1; D unclear. The CDR3 length is 11 residues. Trimming cost V 4 bases and J 10 bases, with 11 bases left between them. Germline assignment: CDR1 DFQATT and CDR2 SNEGSKA (reference sequence). CDR3 protein: CSATPSGEQFF. The CDR3 nucleotides read TGCAGTGCTACTCCCAGTGGGGAGCAGTTCTTC.

CDR3 in DNA: TGTGCCTGGAGTGCCGGGGGAAGCAATCAGCCCCAGCATTTT. Amino acid sequence: CAWSAGGSNQPQHF. The chain uses TRBV30 and TRBJ1-5; a possible D gene is TRBD1 (5 bases). The germline CDR1 and CDR2 sequences are GTSNPN and SVGIG (reference sequence). Between the trimmed V and J ends, which lost 1 base and 1 base, there was a span of 8 bases. The CDR3 covers 14 residues.

The J gene is TRBJ2-2, the V gene TRBV6-5, with D possibly called TRBD1 or TRBD2 (7 bases each). V was shortened by 8 bases and J by 6 bases, with 16 bases between the two germline ends. Germline V lookup: CDR1 MNHEY, CDR2 SVGAGI. The CDR3 is 14 residues long. This CDR3 is CASQGEGEAGELFF. The CDR3 DNA follows: TGTGCCAGCCAGGGGGAGGGAGAGGCCGGGGAGCTGTTTTTT.